Listed below are T cell receptor beta chains from one sample, sequenced in a study of identical twins. MiXCR, run by TCRdb on the 5' RACE reads, gives a single entry per CDR3 protein. The profile shows hundreds of thousands of distinct CDR3 sequences, approximately 7.9% of them singletons. This sample was also put to use in a study of yellow fever vaccine responses in identical twins.

Sequencing was performed on CD8+ T cells sorted from blood. These receptors originate from a woman between 18 and 29 years old in good health. Both conserved end residues are part of each CDR3. A D gene is named only where the DNA matches it firmly. Rows may omit the clone size; those that give it use once, few, many or a size class.

CDR3aa | d_gene | j_gene | v_gene | abundance
CASGKVRETQYF | . | TRBJ2-5 | TRBV12-3/TRBV12-4 | many
CATREGGEQFF | . | TRBJ2-1 | TRBV24-1 | few
CSARAGLDTEAFF | . | TRBJ1-1 | TRBV20-1 | many
CSARQGSGTSYEQYF | TRBD2 | TRBJ2-7 | TRBV20-1 | many
CASGQSGNGYTF | . | TRBJ1-2 | TRBV25-1 | many
CASSFWGNQPQHF | . | TRBJ1-5 | TRBV27 | many
CASSGPTSGGFSYNEQFF | TRBD2 | TRBJ2-1 | TRBV25-1 | many
CASSPPSGFDGELFF | . | TRBJ2-2 | TRBV18 | .
CASSVSGQVLWDYTF | TRBD1 | TRBJ1-2 | TRBV28 | .
CASSDWDRETDTQYF | TRBD1 | TRBJ2-3 | TRBV12-3/TRBV12-4 | few
CSAMPGTGGAMWYEQYF | TRBD1 | TRBJ2-7 | TRBV20-1 | .
CASSDTELGGYTF | . | TRBJ1-2 | TRBV2 | .
CASSQGPNTEAFF | . | TRBJ1-1 | TRBV4-2 | few
CASSSPGLGRNEQFF | TRBD2 | TRBJ2-1 | TRBV7-9 | .
CASSWTGNYGYTF | TRBD1 | TRBJ1-2 | TRBV12-3/TRBV12-4 | .
CASSDRDSTDTQYF | . | TRBJ2-3 | TRBV12-3/TRBV12-4 | many
CASSQGLAGINEQFF | TRBD2 | TRBJ2-1 | TRBV7-9 | .
CASRLDRVSWAYGYTF | TRBD1 | TRBJ1-2 | TRBV6-2/TRBV6-3 | few
CASTTPHNEQFF | . | TRBJ2-1 | TRBV7-9 | many
CASSLSGLAYEQYF | TRBD2 | TRBJ2-7 | TRBV7-2 | .
CASSYLGGSQETQYF | TRBD2 | TRBJ2-5 | TRBV7-9 | many
CASSLTQSSGNTIYF | . | TRBJ1-3 | TRBV28 | many
CSVEDGTSLINEQFF | TRBD2 | TRBJ2-1 | TRBV29-1 | many
CATSETDRLTEQFF | . | TRBJ2-1 | TRBV24-1 | many
CASSLSPGGIYEQYF | . | TRBJ2-7 | TRBV27 | many
CASSLGQKGDEQFF | . | TRBJ2-1 | TRBV5-1 | many
CASSFGSEQFF | . | TRBJ2-1 | TRBV12-3/TRBV12-4 | many
CASSVGTGGSTDTQYF | . | TRBJ2-3 | TRBV9 | .
CSARGGQGKVNTEAFF | TRBD1 | TRBJ1-1 | TRBV20-1 | few
CASSYGHSNQPQHF | . | TRBJ1-5 | TRBV28 | .
CATPAGTSGGPNTGELFF | TRBD2 | TRBJ2-2 | TRBV2 | .
CATSGGTLNQETQYF | . | TRBJ2-5 | TRBV15 | many
CASRKGLAGARETQYF | TRBD2 | TRBJ2-5 | TRBV6-1 | few
CASSQSAGPEAFF | . | TRBJ1-1 | TRBV7-9 | .
CASSVGLANSYEQYF | . | TRBJ2-7 | TRBV9 | few
CSVGDSHEQYF | TRBD1 | TRBJ2-7 | TRBV29-1 | .
CASSFPGGALNEQFF | TRBD2 | TRBJ2-1 | TRBV27 | .
CASSLRLTGASYNEQFF | TRBD1 | TRBJ2-1 | TRBV7-8 | many
CASSQDGLAGGSDNEQFF | TRBD2 | TRBJ2-1 | TRBV4-2 | .
CAISSGLQGDYGYTF | TRBD1 | TRBJ1-2 | TRBV5-5 | .
CATSRDNEAGELFF | . | TRBJ2-2 | TRBV15 | many
CATSQDKQSNSPLHF | . | TRBJ1-6 | TRBV4-1 | few
CASQGAGKPGELFF | TRBD2 | TRBJ2-2 | TRBV12-3/TRBV12-4 | few
CASSYSITVQETQYF | . | TRBJ2-5 | TRBV6-5 | many
CASSGTGTGGTEAFF | TRBD1 | TRBJ1-1 | TRBV9 | .
CASSPDFSNQPQHF | . | TRBJ1-5 | TRBV28 | many
CASSLRTGGGISNQPQHF | TRBD1 | TRBJ1-5 | TRBV7-3 | .
CASNSGGAGGELFF | TRBD2 | TRBJ2-2 | TRBV6-1 | few